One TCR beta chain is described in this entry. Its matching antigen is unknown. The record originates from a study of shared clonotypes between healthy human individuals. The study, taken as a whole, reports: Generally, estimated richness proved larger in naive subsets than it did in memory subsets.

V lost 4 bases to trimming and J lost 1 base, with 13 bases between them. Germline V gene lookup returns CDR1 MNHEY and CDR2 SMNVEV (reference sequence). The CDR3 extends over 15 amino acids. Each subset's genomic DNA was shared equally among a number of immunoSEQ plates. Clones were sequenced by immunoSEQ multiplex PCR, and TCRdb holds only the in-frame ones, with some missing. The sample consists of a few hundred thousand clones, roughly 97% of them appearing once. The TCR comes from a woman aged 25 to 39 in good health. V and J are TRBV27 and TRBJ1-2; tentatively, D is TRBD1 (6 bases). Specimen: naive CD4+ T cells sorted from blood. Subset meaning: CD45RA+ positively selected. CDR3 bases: TGTGCCAGCAGTTACCAAAGGGACAATAACTATGGCTACACCTTC. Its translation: CASSYQRDNNYGYTF.